This T cell receptor (beta chain) appears in the sequencing data of a study of shared clonotypes between healthy human individuals. Study context: The people who gave samples were two women and a few men aged 18 to 49.

CD4+ cells underwent separation, giving CD45RA+ naive and CD45RA-negative memory subsets. Regarding the study as a whole: Several donors showed sharing of approximately 4.7% of naive CD4 clonotypes.

The CDR3 runs to 17 residues. Germline V gene sequence: CDR1 SGHTA, CDR2 FQGNSA. V lost 2 bases to trimming and J lost 4 bases, with 21 bases between them. Profiled with immunoSEQ multiplex PCR; TCRdb holds only in-frame clones, not every one. The repertoire has 650,000 to 800,000 clones, roughly 72% of them found once; the top ten carry approximately 1.8%. Regarding this clone: Its antigen is unknown.

The receptor's source is a woman in her 30s in good health. The source material was memory CD4+ T cells sorted from blood. Stated subset: CD45RA-negative fraction. This chain connects TRBV7-2 to TRBJ2-7, with no clear D. The CDR3 sequence: CASSLFGRAQRPYEQYF. The CDR3 nucleotides read TGTGCCAGCAGCTTATTCGGTAGGGCGCAAAGACCTTACGAGCAGTACTTC.